A selection of T cell receptor beta chains follows, all from one sample in a study of blood T cell repertoires in COVID-19. The assay was immunoSEQ multiplex PCR, and TCRdb's table has in-frame clones only and misses some. The repertoire consists of about 100,000 clones, with more than 75% occurring once and the leading ten covering around 13%. Sequenced input: peripheral blood. The receptors stem from a human donor in a cohort sampled during active COVID-19. The conserved cysteine and the conserved F or W are not part of the CDR3 here. Fields, in order: J gene, V gene, D gene, CDR3 protein. A D gene is named only where the DNA matches it firmly.

>TRBJ2-7|TRBV10-3|TRBD2
AISEIWRTSGIFAHEQY
>TRBJ1-6|TRBV7-2|-
ASSGREYNSPLH
>TRBJ2-1|TRBV4-1|-
ASSQVRTAYNEQF
>TRBJ2-1|TRBV5-1|-
ASSFRVDEQF
>TRBJ1-1|TRBV6-5|-
AAGANTEAF
>TRBJ2-7|TRBV27|TRBD2
ASSLAFRGLAEQY
>TRBJ1-1|TRBV7-2|-
ASSLATEAF
>TRBJ2-5|TRBV4-1|-
ASSQAQGWETQY
>TRBJ1-2|TRBV6-2/TRBV6-3|TRBD1
ASSYSKGAAIGGYT
>TRBJ2-7|TRBV6-2/TRBV6-3|-
ASSYRRNEQY
>TRBJ2-5|TRBV5-4|-
ASSRGETQY
>TRBJ2-4|TRBV3-1/TRBV3-2|-
ASSPGERSKNIQY
>TRBJ2-2|TRBV19|-
ASESLANTGELF
>TRBJ1-1|TRBV6-4|-
ASRADGQHTEAF
>TRBJ2-7|TRBV12-2|-
ASRLGGQAPGEQY
>TRBJ1-5|TRBV4-1|-
ASSQGWRDNQPQH
>TRBJ2-1|TRBV6-5|TRBD2
ASSPLAGLYNEQF
>TRBJ1-3|TRBV19|TRBD1
ASSTGQGLSGNTIY
>TRBJ2-2|TRBV6-1|TRBD2
ASSVRAGANTGELF
>TRBJ1-2|TRBV6-5|-
ASSYSIEGGYGYT
>TRBJ2-3|TRBV7-8|-
ASSLRTEDTQY
>TRBJ2-7|TRBV6-2/TRBV6-3|TRBD1
ASSYSKLTGYHEQY
>TRBJ2-2|TRBV10-3|TRBD1
ASGTGTGELF
>TRBJ1-1|TRBV5-4|TRBD1
ASSPPDRLPEAF
>TRBJ1-2|TRBV4-1|TRBD1
ASSPGQGIGGYT
>TRBJ1-6|TRBV7-2|-
ASSLVVLPTSPLH
>TRBJ2-5|TRBV2|-
ASSEGRIKAGQETQY
>TRBJ1-2|TRBV12-3/TRBV12-4|-
ASSLGAVRGYT
>TRBJ1-5|TRBV7-8|-
ASSLRDITNQPQH
>TRBJ2-7|TRBV30|-
ASQPRAYEQY
>TRBJ2-1|TRBV11-3|TRBD2
ASSLVGTSDNEQF
>TRBJ1-4|TRBV5-1|-
ASSAQGGGTNEKLF
>TRBJ1-1|TRBV7-2|-
ASSLSTGNTEAF
>TRBJ1-2|TRBV6-1|-
ASSERGVGGYT
>TRBJ2-3|TRBV5-1|-
ASSQGRTDTQY
>TRBJ2-7|TRBV5-1|-
ASSSLSGSSYEQY
>TRBJ1-5|TRBV19|TRBD1
ASSDRGHGNQPQH
>TRBJ1-6|TRBV20-1|-
SASRGGMDSPLH
>TRBJ2-1|TRBV11-3|TRBD1
ASSLGQGAYNEQF
>TRBJ2-3|TRBV4-3|-
ASSQEGARITDTQY
>TRBJ2-2|TRBV25-1|-
ASSDTRRNTGELF
>TRBJ2-6|TRBV2|-
ASSLTQGRNSGANVLT
>TRBJ1-2|TRBV7-8|TRBD1
ASSPWQGANYGYT
>TRBJ2-2|TRBV9|TRBD2
ASSVGTSGTGELF
>TRBJ2-3|TRBV7-7|-
ASSLDPLKGVLTDTQY
>TRBJ2-7|TRBV5-1|TRBD1
ASSFRGQGGHEQY
>TRBJ2-7|TRBV6-2/TRBV6-3|-
ASSYGLRDHSYEQY
>TRBJ2-7|TRBV10-3|TRBD2
AISELAGEYEQY
>TRBJ2-7|TRBV5-1|-
ASRRAQDEQY
>TRBJ1-5|TRBV6-5|-
ASMYSNLAGQPQH
>TRBJ2-7|TRBV7-2|TRBD1
ASSFRDRVYEQY
>TRBJ1-6|TRBV7-8|-
ASSPRQGDSPLH
>TRBJ1-3|TRBV24-1|-
ATSGGPPGNTIY
>TRBJ2-7|TRBV5-4|-
ASSLGQAAGEQY
>TRBJ2-1|TRBV10-3|-
AISVGGEQF
>TRBJ1-1|TRBV18|-
ASSPLNSMNTEAF
>TRBJ2-7|TRBV5-1|-
ASSLSSSYEQY
>TRBJ2-1|TRBV7-6|TRBD2
ASSLGLASNNEQF
>TRBJ2-2|TRBV11-2|TRBD2
ASSERGAYPGELF
>TRBJ2-6|TRBV11-3|-
ASSLGYPGANVLT